These 3 T cell receptor beta chains came from one sample sequenced in a study of CD8 T cells in Susac syndrome. After extraction with the RNeasy kit, roughly 0.45 to 1 ug of the RNA was reverse transcribed using random hexamers. TCRdb re-called the immunoSEQ multiplex PCR reads with MiXCR, one entry per CDR3 protein. The table shows some 130,000 distinct CDR3 sequences, with 91% occurring only once. Sequenced sample: CD8+ T cells from PBMCs. These receptor sequences come from a human donor with multiple sclerosis.

This chain links TRBV6-2 or TRBV6-3 with TRBJ2-5; D unclear. The CDR3 covers 15 residues. Germline values: CDR1 MNHEY, CDR2 SVGEGT. V shed 5 bases and J shed 5 bases, with 18 bases lying between them. For the CDR3, the DNA is TGTGCCAGCAGTCCTGTAGGGTCAGAGCTCGAGACCCAGTACTTC. Its protein is CASSPVGSELETQYF.

This clonotype was found once. J is TRBJ2-7 and V is TRBV9; TRBD1 is a possible D gene (5 bases). The CDR3 contains 14 residues. Germline V CDR1 and CDR2: SGDLS, YYNGEE. Trimming left V 0 bases short and J 0 bases short, with 7 bases between. CDR3 nucleotides: TGTGCCAGCAGCGTAGCTGACAGCTCCTACGAGCAGTACTTC. Its translation: CASSVADSSYEQYF.

This clonotype was found a few times. The genes are TRBV27 and TRBJ1-1; D is unclear. Germline CDR1 and CDR2: MNHEY and SMNVEV (reference sequence). The CDR3 has 12 residues. Trimming cost V 3 bases and J 2 bases, with 4 bases left between them. CDR3 amino acids: CASSLRNTEAFF. For the CDR3, the DNA is TGTGCCAGCAGTTTGCGCAACACTGAAGCTTTCTTT.